These T cell receptor beta chains were read from a single sample in a study of cytomegalovirus exposure and HLA in healthy donors. Repertoires were generated with immunoSEQ multiplex PCR, while TCRdb's copy carries only in-frame clones and drops some. This sample has about 130,000 clones, with over 60% found just once. Sample: PBMCs. The receptor set was obtained from a female donor in good health and CMV-seropositive. Each CDR3 is given with its conserved first and last residue. A D gene is named only where the DNA matches it firmly. Some rows have no size entry. The others give once, few or many, or a class for an expanded clone.

abundance	v_gene	d_gene	len	j_gene	CDR3aa	CDR3nt
NA	TRBV7-9	TRBD2	16	TRBJ2-3	CASSHGLAGVTDTQYF	TGTGCCAGCAGTCACGGACTAGCGGGAGTAACAGATACGCAGTATTTT
NA	TRBV30	NA	14	TRBJ2-7	CAWSMGHLSYEQYF	TGTGCCTGGAGCATGGGACACCTCTCCTACGAGCAGTACTTC
once	TRBV7-2	NA	14	TRBJ1-2	CASSLDSVNYGYTF	TGTGCCAGCAGCTTAGATTCCGTAAACTATGGCTACACCTTC
once	TRBV15	NA	14	TRBJ2-2	CATSTGPGAGELFF	TGTGCCACCAGCACCGGACCCGGGGCCGGGGAGCTGTTTTTT
NA	TRBV6-8	NA	16	TRBJ1-1	CASSYGTGLLNTEAFF	TGTGCCAGCAGTTACGGGACGGGACTTTTGAACACTGAAGCTTTCTTT
NA	TRBV5-5	NA	16	TRBJ2-1	CASSLRAEVVYNEQFF	TGTGCCAGCAGCTTGAGGGCGGAGGTCGTATACAATGAGCAGTTCTTC
NA	TRBV5-1	NA	12	TRBJ2-3	CASGRQSDTQYF	TGCGCCAGCGGGCGACAGTCAGATACGCAGTATTTT
once	TRBV4-1	TRBD1	16	TRBJ2-7	CASSQVGGRGLNEQYF	TGCGCCAGCAGCCAAGTTGGTGGCAGGGGGCTGAACGAGCAGTACTTC
NA	TRBV6-6	NA	14	TRBJ1-1	CASTTHTGQTEAFF	TGTGCCAGCACTACCCACACAGGGCAAACTGAAGCTTTCTTT
NA	TRBV6-6	TRBD1	14	TRBJ1-4	CASSKTGQNEKLFF	TGTGCCAGCAGTAAGACGGGACAGAATGAAAAACTGTTTTTT
few	TRBV6-5	NA	14	TRBJ1-2	CASAPGSVGYGYTF	TGTGCCAGCGCCCCGGGATCGGTTGGCTATGGCTACACCTTC
once	TRBV23-1	NA	13	TRBJ2-7	CASSQDSSYEQSF	TGCGCCAGCAGTCAAGACAGCTCCTACGAGCAGTCCTTC
NA	TRBV6-1	TRBD2	16	TRBJ2-4	CASSELAGGTKNIQYF	TGTGCCAGCAGCGAATTAGCGGGGGGGACCAAAAACATTCAGTACTTC
NA	TRBV4-1	NA	18	TRBJ1-4	CASSPTRGSRSSNEKLFF	TGCGCCAGCAGCCCTACCAGGGGTAGTCGCAGTTCAAATGAAAAACTGTTTTTT
NA	TRBV6-1	TRBD2	17	TRBJ2-7	CASSELWAGGHRREQYF	TGTGCCAGCAGTGAACTCTGGGCGGGGGGCCACCGACGGGAGCAGTACTTC
NA	TRBV9	TRBD1	15	TRBJ2-7	CASSATGGSWGEQYF	TGTGCCAGCAGCGCAACAGGGGGTTCCTGGGGCGAGCAGTACTTC
NA	TRBV5-1	TRBD2	15	TRBJ2-1	CASSLGLAGGGEQFF	TGCGCCAGCAGCCTCGGACTAGCGGGAGGGGGGGAGCAGTTCTTC
NA	TRBV6-5	TRBD1	15	TRBJ1-6	CASSYRDRVDSPLHF	TGTGCCAGCAGTTATCGGGACAGGGTGGATTCACCCCTCCACTTT
NA	TRBV7-9	TRBD1	16	TRBJ2-7	CSSSPRTGGSNDEQYF	TGTTCCAGCAGCCCCCGGACAGGGGGCAGTAACGACGAGCAGTACTTC
NA	TRBV27	NA	17	TRBJ2-5	CASSPEGWRARQETQYF	TGTGCCAGCAGCCCGGAGGGGTGGAGGGCCCGCCAAGAGACCCAGTACTTC
NA	TRBV9	TRBD2	17	TRBJ2-7	CASSPREASGGKYEQYF	TGTGCCAGCAGCCCCCGGGAGGCTAGCGGGGGGAAATACGAGCAGTACTTC
NA	TRBV19	TRBD1	14	TRBJ1-1	CATRQGATSGEAFF	TGTGCCACCCGACAGGGGGCCACGTCGGGTGAAGCTTTCTTT
few	TRBV5-5	NA	15	TRBJ1-2	CASSLARTENYGYTF	TGTGCCAGCAGCTTGGCCCGGACAGAAAACTATGGCTACACCTTC
NA	TRBV7-9	NA	12	TRBJ1-4	CSSSFLDEKLFF	TGTTCCAGCAGCTTCTTAGATGAAAAACTGTTTTTT
NA	TRBV5-4	TRBD2	16	TRBJ2-7	CASSPSQARGEGEQYF	TGTGCCAGCAGCCCCTCGCAGGCCCGCGGGGAGGGCGAGCAGTACTTC
NA	TRBV2	TRBD1	17	TRBJ1-5	CASSELVPGTAIKPQHF	TGTGCCAGCAGTGAACTGGTTCCGGGGACAGCAATCAAACCCCAGCATTTT
few	TRBV2	NA	13	TRBJ2-5	CASSDQGSETQYF	TGTGCCAGCAGTGATCAGGGTTCAGAGACCCAGTACTTC
NA	TRBV30	NA	15	TRBJ1-5	CAWSVVGHPSQPQHF	TGTGCCTGGAGTGTGGTGGGACACCCTTCCCAGCCCCAGCATTTT
NA	TRBV5-1	TRBD1	14	TRBJ1-5	CASSTGQDNQPQHF	TGCGCCAGCAGCACGGGACAGGACAATCAGCCCCAGCATTTT
few	TRBV5-1	TRBD2	17	TRBJ2-3	CASSLGGLAGAGDTQYF	TGCGCCAGCAGCTTGGGCGGACTAGCGGGAGCTGGAGATACGCAGTATTTT
NA	TRBV9	TRBD1	18	TRBJ1-2	CASSVAPGQGSAVGGYTF	TGTGCCAGCAGCGTAGCGCCGGGACAGGGGAGTGCAGTCGGTGGCTACACCTTC
NA	TRBV6-5	NA	14	TRBJ2-7	CASRLGQGTYEQYF	TGTGCCTCACGCTTAGGGCAGGGAACCTACGAGCAGTACTTC
NA	TRBV10-3	NA	16	TRBJ2-2	CAISEGGGPGTGELFF	TGTGCCATCAGTGAGGGGGGGGGCCCCGGAACCGGGGAGCTGTTTTTT
NA	TRBV4-1	NA	12	TRBJ2-7	CASSQDSYEQYF	TGCGCCAGCAGCCAAGATAGTTACGAGCAGTACTTC
NA	TRBV2	TRBD2	15	TRBJ2-5	CASTRTRGTQETQYF	TGTGCCAGCACTCGGACTAGAGGGACCCAGGAGACCCAGTACTTC
NA	TRBV28	NA	14	TRBJ1-2	CASSSLQGTYGYTF	TGTGCCAGCAGTTCACTACAGGGAACCTATGGCTACACCTTC
NA	TRBV14	NA	15	TRBJ2-5	CASSQVDGIWETQYF	TGTGCCAGCAGCCAAGTGGACGGGATATGGGAGACCCAGTACTTC
NA	TRBV30	NA	15	TRBJ1-4	CAWSVTTGFGEKLFF	TGTGCCTGGAGTGTAACAACAGGGTTTGGCGAAAAACTGTTTTTT
NA	TRBV19	NA	13	TRBJ1-1	CASSLSRTGEAFF	TGTGCCAGTAGTCTCTCTCGTACAGGGGAAGCTTTCTTT
NA	TRBV6-5	NA	15	TRBJ2-7	CASSYSGHNPYEQYF	TGTGCCAGCAGTTACTCGGGACACAATCCCTACGAGCAGTACTTC
NA	TRBV5-8	NA	14	TRBJ2-3	CASIPSPAVNTQYF	TGTGCCAGCATTCCGAGCCCAGCGGTAAATACGCAGTATTTT